This TCR beta chain appears in the sequencing data of a study of blood T cells in healthy people across ages. PCR was performed a second time for roughly 7 to 11 cycles using a sample-barcoded 5' primer and a J-beta primer mix. TCRdb recomputed calls from the 5' RACE reads with MiXCR, one row per CDR3 protein. The sample lists over 700,000 distinct CDR3 sequences, about 53% occurring once. Notes on this clonotype: The target antigen is unknown.

Each sample used at least 6.5 million PBMCs. The length of the CDR3 is 12 residues. Germline V gene data show CDR1 as DFQATT and CDR2 as SNEGSKA (reference sequence). V was shortened by 0 bases and J by 13 bases, with 13 bases between the two germline ends. Overall study findings and caveats: Both higher diversity and more naive CD4+ cells marked long-lived donors when set against aged donors. As age increased, TCR beta diversity per million T cells fell in a roughly linear fashion.

Sequences were obtained from blood. V and J are TRBV20-1 and TRBJ2-1; D unclear. The receptor's source is a man older than 75 in good health. The CDR3 sequence: CSARDAHISQFF. The CDR3, as DNA: TGCAGTGCTAGAGATGCGCATATCTCCCAGTTCTTC.